Listed below are T cell receptor beta chains from one sample, sequenced in a study of graft-versus-host responses after intestinal transplantation. Data came from immunoSEQ multiplex PCR; TCRdb stores just in-frame clones and leaves some out. The profile covers about 54,000 clones, with more than 80% appearing a single time and around 5.1% taken by the ten largest. Sequencing used PBMCs, obtained roughly 680 days after intestinal transplant. Every receptor here comes from a human patient who received an intestinal transplant, so some T cells may come from the graft donor. Each CDR3 is given with its conserved first and last residue. Each record gives: CDR3 DNA, CDR3 protein, V gene, clone size, J gene, D gene, CDR3 length. A D gene is named only where the DNA matches it firmly. Rows may omit the clone size; those that give it use once, few, many or a size class.

TGTGCCAGCAGCTGGCCGGGGGGAGAGACCCAGTACTTC,CASSWPGGETQYF,TRBV5-4,.,TRBJ2-5,TRBD2,13
TGTGCCAGCAGAAGTATACAGGGTCCAGGCTACACCTTC,CASRSIQGPGYTF,TRBV27,.,TRBJ1-2,.,13
TGTGCCAGCAGCTTGTTGGGGCTAGCGGTCGCAGATACGCAGTATTTT,CASSLLGLAVADTQYF,TRBV7-8,.,TRBJ2-3,TRBD2,16
TGCGCCAGCAGCTTGGCCGGGGTTGGGAACACCGGGGAGCTGTTTTTT,CASSLAGVGNTGELFF,TRBV5-1,once,TRBJ2-2,.,16
TGTGCCAGCAACATTGTTCAGGGACTCTACAATGAGCAGTTCTTC,CASNIVQGLYNEQFF,TRBV2,.,TRBJ2-1,.,15
TGCGCCAGCAGTCAAGGGGACAGATGGACCTACGAGCAGTACTTC,CASSQGDRWTYEQYF,TRBV23-1,.,TRBJ2-7,TRBD1,15
TGCGCCAGCAGCCAAGAACAGGCGCGTTTTCAGCCCCAGCATTTT,CASSQEQARFQPQHF,TRBV4-1,.,TRBJ1-5,.,15
TGTGCCAGCAGCTTGTCCCGCGGGATCTATGGCTACACCTTC,CASSLSRGIYGYTF,TRBV5-6,.,TRBJ1-2,.,14
TGTGCCAGCAGCCCTTCTAGCGGGGGGATCTACGAGCAGTACTTC,CASSPSSGGIYEQYF,TRBV7-3,.,TRBJ2-7,TRBD2,15
TGCGCCAGCAGACCCCTTGGACAGAAAAGGACTCGGGGGACTGAAGCTTTCTTT,CASRPLGQKRTRGTEAFF,TRBV10-1,.,TRBJ1-1,.,18
TGTGCCAGCTCACCACAGGATAGCGGGGGTTACGAGCAGTACTTC,CASSPQDSGGYEQYF,TRBV18,.,TRBJ2-7,TRBD2,15
TGTGCCAGCAGCTTAGGGGGGGTGGCCTCTGGAAACACCATATATTTT,CASSLGGVASGNTIYF,TRBV7-6,.,TRBJ1-3,.,16
TGTGCCAGCAGTTTAGAACCAAATAATCAGCCCCAGCATTTT,CASSLEPNNQPQHF,TRBV27,.,TRBJ1-5,.,14
TGTGCCAGCTCACCAGCATCAGGGGAAAAACTGTTTTTT,CASSPASGEKLFF,TRBV18,.,TRBJ1-4,.,13
TGCGCCAGCAGCCAAGACGGCATGAACACTGAAGCTTTCTTT,CASSQDGMNTEAFF,TRBV5-1,.,TRBJ1-1,.,14
TGTGCCAGCAGCAACGGCGGGACAGAGTATAATTCACCCCTCCACTTT,CASSNGGTEYNSPLHF,TRBV5-5,.,TRBJ1-6,TRBD1,16
TGTGCCAGCAGTGAAGCGCTGACTAGCAAGTTCTTC,CASSEALTSKFF,TRBV6-1,.,TRBJ2-1,TRBD2,12
TGTGCCAGCAGCTTATCCGGTAATGAGCAGTTCTTC,CASSLSGNEQFF,TRBV7-9,.,TRBJ2-1,.,12
TGTGCCACCAGCTTCAGAATCACAGATACGCAGTATTTT,CATSFRITDTQYF,TRBV15,.,TRBJ2-3,.,13
TGCGCCAGCAGCCGACACAGGAACCAAGAGACCCAGTACTTC,CASSRHRNQETQYF,TRBV4-1,.,TRBJ2-5,.,14
TGTGCCAGCACCGCGACAGGGGGCAATGGCTACACCTTC,CASTATGGNGYTF,TRBV11-2,.,TRBJ1-2,TRBD1,13
TGTGCCAGCAGGGGAGGACTAGCGGGGTCGAATGAGCAGTTCTTC,CASRGGLAGSNEQFF,TRBV6-1,.,TRBJ2-1,TRBD2,15
TGCGCCAGCAGCTTGGCCTCCCGCTCAGAGACCCAGTACTTC,CASSLASRSETQYF,TRBV5-1,.,TRBJ2-5,.,14
TGTGCCACCAGCAGAGATAGGGGTGGAGGGGGTGGCTACACCTTC,CATSRDRGGGGGYTF,TRBV15,.,TRBJ1-2,.,15
TGTGCCAGCAGCCCGGTCCCGGGGACAGATACGCAGTATTTT,CASSPVPGTDTQYF,TRBV11-2,.,TRBJ2-3,.,14
TGCGCCAGCAGCACTAGCGGGGGGAACACAGATACGCAGTATTTT,CASSTSGGNTDTQYF,TRBV4-1,.,TRBJ2-3,TRBD2,15
TGTGCCAGCAGTGGGACAGGGGGCCCGAGATCACCCCTCCACTTT,CASSGTGGPRSPLHF,TRBV6-1,.,TRBJ1-6,TRBD1,15
TGTGCCAGCAGCGAGGGTCTTGAAGATACGCAGTATTTT,CASSEGLEDTQYF,TRBV7-6,.,TRBJ2-3,.,13
TGTGCCAGCAGCTTAGTCTCGAACACCGGGGAGCTGTTTTTT,CASSLVSNTGELFF,TRBV7-2,.,TRBJ2-2,.,14
TGCGCCAGCAGCCAGGCGACAGGAACTGAAGCTTTCTTT,CASSQATGTEAFF,TRBV4-1,few,TRBJ1-1,.,13
TGTGCCAGCAGCGGGACAGGGGAACACTCCTACGAGCAGTACTTC,CASSGTGEHSYEQYF,TRBV7-9,.,TRBJ2-7,TRBD1,15
TGTGCCAGCAGTGAATATCCTAGCGGGGGCCTTAGACTGCATGAGCAGTTCTTC,CASSEYPSGGLRLHEQFF,TRBV25-1,.,TRBJ2-1,TRBD2,18